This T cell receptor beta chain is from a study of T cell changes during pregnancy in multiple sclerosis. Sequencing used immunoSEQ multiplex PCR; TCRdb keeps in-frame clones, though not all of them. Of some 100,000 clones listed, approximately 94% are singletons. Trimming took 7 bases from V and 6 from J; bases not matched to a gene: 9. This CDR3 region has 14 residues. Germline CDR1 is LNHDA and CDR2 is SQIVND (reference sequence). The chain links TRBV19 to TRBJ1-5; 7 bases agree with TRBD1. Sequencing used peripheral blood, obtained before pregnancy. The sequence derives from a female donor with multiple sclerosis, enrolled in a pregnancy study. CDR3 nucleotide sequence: TGTGCCAGTACTCCGACAGGGTCCCGTCAGCCCCAGCATTTT. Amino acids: CASTPTGSRQPQHF.